These 17 T cell receptor beta chains were all obtained from the same sample, sequenced in a study of blood T cells in healthy people across ages. Next came a second PCR, run for about 6 to 12 cycles, which used a sample-barcoded 5' primer along with a J-beta primer mix. One entry per CDR3 protein results from TCRdb running MiXCR on the 5' RACE reads. The sample has roughly 1,500,000 distinct CDR3 sequences, roughly 45% seen once; the top ten hold 7% to 9%. Sequencing input: blood. The receptors were sampled from a woman aged 18-30 years in good health.

The rearrangement uses TRBV5-1 and TRBJ1-1, with unresolved D. CDR1 and CDR2 from the germline V gene are SGHRS and YFSETQ. V shed 4 bases and J shed 4 bases, with 14 bases lying between them. The CDR3 runs 14 residues. The CDR3 DNA sequence: TGCGCCAGCAGCACCGGAAGGTCGGGCACTGAAGCTTTCTTT. Translating gives CASSTGRSGTEAFF.

This clonotype was observed a few times. The chain employs TRBV28 and TRBJ2-5; 7 bases line up with TRBD1. Germline V gene sequence: CDR1 MDHEN, CDR2 SYDVKM. CDR3 length: 14 amino acids. The V and J ends lost 5 bases and 8 bases, in that order; junction bases with no gene match: 11. CDR3 region: CASSRPGQLNTQYF. The CDR3 coding sequence is TGTGCCAGCAGTCGTCCGGGACAGCTAAATACCCAGTACTTC.

This chain connects TRBV7-8 to TRBJ2-3; unclear D gene. Trimming took 4 bases from V and 1 from J, leaving 12 bases between them. The CDR3 spans 15 residues. Germline CDR1 and CDR2: SGHVS and FQNEAQ. The CDR3 bases are TGTGCCAGCAGCTACTTCTTTGGGGGCACAGATACGCAGTATTTT. This translates into CASSYFFGGTDTQYF.

Comment on this clonotype: The junction and the germline gene differ at one end; a read error may be behind it. This sequence joins TRBV7-2 and TRBJ2-1; D perhaps matches TRBD1 (5 bases). The germline V gene encodes CDR1 SGHTA and CDR2 FQGNSA. This CDR3 comprises 15 residues. CDR3 region: CASSLVTGHYNGQFF. CDR3 nucleotides: TGTGCCAGCAGCTTAGTTACCGGACACTACAATGGGCAGTTCTTC. Filled out from reference TRBV7-2 and TRBJ2-1, the complete variable domain reads GAGVSQSPSNKVTEKGKDVELRCDPISGHTALYWYRQSLGQGLEFLIYFQGNSAPDKSGLPSDRFSAERTGGSVSTLTIQRTQQEDSAVYLCASSLVTGHYNGQFFGPGTRLTVL.

This clonotype was found a few times. V usage is TRBV29-1 and J usage is TRBJ1-1; D is ambiguous. Germline V gene lookup returns CDR1 SQVTM and CDR2 ANQGSEA. CDR3 length equals 13 residues. The ends were cut back, 5 bases at V and 1 base at J, with 11 bases in the middle. The CDR3 protein is CSVSGEWNTEAFF. The CDR3 nucleotides are TGCAGCGTTTCTGGGGAGTGGAACACTGAAGCTTTCTTT.

This clonotype was recorded many times. V usage is TRBV11-2 and J usage is TRBJ2-7; D is unclear. V was cut by 5 bases and J by 4 bases, with 12 bases left in between. Germline V gene lookup returns CDR1 SGHAT and CDR2 FQNNGV. CDR3 length: 13 amino acids. CDR3 protein: CASSVAWSYEQYF. Written as DNA, the CDR3 is TGTGCCAGCAGCGTCGCCTGGAGTTACGAGCAGTACTTC.

The CDR3: CASSLRTSGGSNEQFF. Here the CDR3 DNA reads TGCGCCAGCAGCTTGAGGACTAGCGGGGGGAGTAATGAGCAGTTCTTC. V gene TRBV5-1 combines with J gene TRBJ2-1, with 14 bases identical to TRBD2. There are 16 residues in the CDR3. CDR1 SGHRS and CDR2 YFSETQ come from the germline V gene. Trimming removed 1 base from V and 7 bases from J; junction bases left unmatched: 4.

The chain joins TRBV10-3 to TRBJ2-6; D perhaps matches TRBD1 (6 bases). V lost 0 bases and J lost 2, with 17 bases in between. In germline, CDR1 is ENHRY, CDR2 SYGVKD. The length of the CDR3 is 19 residues. The CDR3 nucleotides are TGTGCCATCAGTGAGTCGCAGGGGTCGTCGCGGCCTGGGGCCAACGTCCTGACTTTC. This sequence encodes CAISESQGSSRPGANVLTF.

Comment on this clonotype: At one end the junction does not follow the germline gene, possibly because of a read error. The rearrangement links TRBV2 to TRBJ2-1, with TRBD2 identical over 14 bases. Germline V gene data show CDR1 as SNHLY and CDR2 as FYNNEI. The CDR3 loop spans 17 amino acids. The CDR3 is CVSSEARLAGGPGEQFF. DNA of the CDR3: TGTGTCAGCAGTGAAGCGCGACTAGCGGGAGGGCCTGGGGAGCAGTTCTTC.

This chain uses TRBV7-9 with TRBJ2-1, with D uncertain. CDR1 is SEHNR, CDR2 FQNEAQ, per germline (reference sequence). V was cut by 7 bases and J by 5 bases, with 12 bases left in between. The CDR3 is 13 amino acids. As DNA, the CDR3 is TGTGCCAGCACCTATGGCAGGAACAATGAGCAGTTCTTC. Encoded protein: CASTYGRNNEQFF.

The rearrangement uses TRBV3-1 and TRBJ1-1; D is unresolved. The CDR3 is 15 residues long. Germline lookup yields CDR1 LGHDT and CDR2 YNNKEL (reference sequence). The ends were cut back, 2 bases at V and 0 bases at J, with 10 bases in the middle. The CDR3 loop is CASSQTGTMNTEAFF. In DNA, the CDR3 is TGTGCCAGCAGCCAAACTGGCACCATGAACACTGAAGCTTTCTTT.

The gene calls are TRBV11-2 and TRBJ2-5, with 9 bases fitting TRBD1. This CDR3 comprises 14 residues. Germline CDR1 and CDR2: SGHAT and FQNNGV. V shed 4 bases and J 4 bases; nucleotides not matched to a gene: 4. CDR3 DNA sequence: TGTGCCAGCAGCTCGGGACAGGGCCCAGAGACCCAGTACTTC. It translates to CASSSGQGPETQYF.

The J gene is TRBJ2-3, the V gene TRBV10-3; tentatively, D is TRBD2 (6 bases). Germline CDR1 is ENHRY and CDR2 is SYGVKD. There are 18 residues in the CDR3. The germline V and J ends were trimmed by 4 bases and 3 bases, with 23 bases remaining between them. The CDR3: CAISVFPSRDSSTDTQYF. The CDR3 DNA follows: TGTGCCATCAGTGTTTTCCCCTCCCGGGACTCCTCTACAGATACGCAGTATTTT.

This clonotype appeared once. V gene TRBV2 combines with J gene TRBJ1-5; 7 positions match TRBD1. This CDR3 has 16 amino acids. V dropped 3 bases and J dropped 5; count of bases not matched to a gene: 10. Germline CDR1 is SNHLY and CDR2 is FYNNEI. The DNA of the CDR3 is TGTGCCAGCAGTGATCATGCGGGACAGACGTATCAGCCCCAGCATTTT. This translates into CASSDHAGQTYQPQHF. Looking up the rest from reference TRBV2 and TRBJ1-5 gives the full variable domain: EPEVTQTPSHQVTQMGQEVILRCVPISNHLYFYWYRQILGQKVEFLVSFYNNEISEKSEIFDDQFSVERPDGSNFTLKIRSTKLEDSAMYFCASSDHAGQTYQPQHFGDGTRLSIL.

The rearrangement joins TRBV4-2 to TRBJ1-4; D gene ambiguous. Looked up from germline, CDR1 is LGHNA and CDR2 is YNFKEQ. This CDR3 spans 18 amino acids. Trimming removed 4 bases at V and 3 bases at J, with 21 bases between. The CDR3 protein is CASSPDLGNELSNEKLFF. CDR3 DNA: TGTGCCAGCAGCCCAGACCTGGGTAACGAGTTGTCTAATGAAAAACTGTTTTTT.

This clonotype was counted a few times. This chain connects TRBV7-2 to TRBJ1-2; D unresolved. Germline CDR1 and CDR2: SGHTA and FQGNSA. This CDR3 has 14 amino acids. Between the trimmed V and J ends, which lost 4 bases and 0 bases, there was a span of 9 bases. The CDR3 reads CASSSPQSNYGYTF. The CDR3 DNA reads as TGTGCCAGCAGCTCGCCGCAGTCTAACTATGGCTACACCTTC.

The table lists this clonotype with many counts. DNA for the CDR3: TGTGCCAGCAGCCCCACTTCCCACCCCTACGAGCAGTACTTC. The encoded protein is CASSPTSHPYEQYF. V is TRBV11-2 and J is TRBJ2-7; unclear D gene. The V end was cut by 5 bases, the J end by 2 bases, with 13 bases between. This CDR3 spans 14 amino acids. Germline V gene lookup returns CDR1 SGHAT and CDR2 FQNNGV. The full variable domain, completed using reference TRBV11-2 and TRBJ2-7, is EAGVAQSPRYKIIEKRQSVAFWCNPISGHATLYWYQQILGQGPKLLIQFQNNGVVDDSQLPKDRFSAERLKGVDSTLKIQPAKLEDSAVYLCASSPTSHPYEQYFGPGTRLTVT.